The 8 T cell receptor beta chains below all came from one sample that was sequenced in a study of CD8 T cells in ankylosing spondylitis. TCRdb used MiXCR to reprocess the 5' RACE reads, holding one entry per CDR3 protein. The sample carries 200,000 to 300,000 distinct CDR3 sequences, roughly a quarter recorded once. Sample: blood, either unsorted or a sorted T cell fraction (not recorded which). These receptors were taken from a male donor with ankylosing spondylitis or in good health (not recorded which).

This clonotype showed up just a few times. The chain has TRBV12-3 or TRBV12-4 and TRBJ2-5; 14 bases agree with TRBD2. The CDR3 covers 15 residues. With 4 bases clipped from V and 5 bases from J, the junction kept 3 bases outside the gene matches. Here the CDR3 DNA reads TGTGCCAGCAGTTCGGGACTAGCGGGGGAGGAGACCCAGTACTTC. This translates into CASSSGLAGEETQYF.

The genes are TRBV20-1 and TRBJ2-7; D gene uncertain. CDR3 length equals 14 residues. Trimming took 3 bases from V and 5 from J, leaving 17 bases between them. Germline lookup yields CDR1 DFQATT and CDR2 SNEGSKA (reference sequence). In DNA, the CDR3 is TGCAGTGCTAGCCCTTTAAACCCTATCAACGAGCAGTACTTC. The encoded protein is CSASPLNPINEQYF.

CDR3 DNA sequence: TGTGCCAGCAGAGCGGGACAGGGGGCCGGCGAGCAGTACTTC. Its protein product is CASRAGQGAGEQYF. The gene calls are TRBV6-1 and TRBJ2-7; 12 positions agree with TRBD1. This CDR3 has 14 amino acids. Trimming at V came to 6 bases and at J to 6 bases, leaving 6 bases not matched to a gene. Germline CDR1 MNHNS, CDR2 SASEGT.

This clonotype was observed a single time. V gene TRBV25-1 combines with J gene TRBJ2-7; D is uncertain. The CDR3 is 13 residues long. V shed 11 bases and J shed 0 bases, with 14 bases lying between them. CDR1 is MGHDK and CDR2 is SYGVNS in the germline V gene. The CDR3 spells CASRPVSSYEQYF. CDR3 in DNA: TGTGCCTCGCGGCCGGTATCCTCCTACGAGCAGTACTTC.

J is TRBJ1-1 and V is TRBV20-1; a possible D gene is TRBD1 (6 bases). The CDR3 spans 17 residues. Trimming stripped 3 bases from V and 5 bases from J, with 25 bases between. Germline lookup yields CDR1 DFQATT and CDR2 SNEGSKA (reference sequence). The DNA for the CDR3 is TGCAGTGCTAGCGATCCGGGCGGGGGGGCGCGGGTAACTGAAGCTTTCTTT. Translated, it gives CSASDPGGGARVTEAFF.

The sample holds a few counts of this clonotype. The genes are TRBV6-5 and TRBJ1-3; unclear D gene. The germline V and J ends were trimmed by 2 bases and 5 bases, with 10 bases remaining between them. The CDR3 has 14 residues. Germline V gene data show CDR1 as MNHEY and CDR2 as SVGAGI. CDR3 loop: CASSYDGFRNTIYF. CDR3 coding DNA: TGTGCCAGCAGTTACGATGGGTTTCGAAACACCATATATTTT.

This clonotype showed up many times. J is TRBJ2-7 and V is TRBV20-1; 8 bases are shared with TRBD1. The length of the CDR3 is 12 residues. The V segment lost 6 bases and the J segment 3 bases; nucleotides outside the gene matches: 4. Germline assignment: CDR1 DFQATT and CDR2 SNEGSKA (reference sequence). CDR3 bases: TGCAGTGCAACCGGACAGGGCTACGAGCAGTACTTC. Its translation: CSATGQGYEQYF.

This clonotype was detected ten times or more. CDR3 sequence: CASSPGTRNQETQYF. CDR3 bases: TGTGCCAGCAGCCCCGGGACTAGAAACCAAGAGACCCAGTACTTC. The chain links TRBV3-1 to TRBJ2-5; 8 nucleotides match TRBD2. Germline V gives CDR1 LGHDT, CDR2 YNNKEL (reference sequence). Trimming took 4 bases from V and 0 from J; bases not matched to a gene: 4. CDR3 size: 15 residues.